The 32 T cell receptor beta chains below all came from one sample that was sequenced in a study of shared clonotypes between healthy human individuals (dated by TCRdb to 2018 to 2020). The library was produced with the immunoSEQ multiplex PCR assay. Imported from immuneACCESS, the table was reduced by TCRdb to in-frame sequences with V and J called. These copies leave out some clones; in studies compared against another copy, an unresolved V gene accounts for under half, and the cause of the remainder is not known. This sample gives about 2.4 million clones in total; approximately 94% of them show up just once. The top ten hold under 0.15% of the sample. The sequencing sample was made of naive CD4+ T cells sorted from blood. Reading the label with the study, this specimen's cell subset or site is: CD45RA+ positively selected. These receptor sequences come from a man between 18 and 35 years old in good health.

The V call is TRBV6-5, the J call TRBJ2-7; D is uncertain. Germline-derived CDR1 and CDR2 are MNHEY and SVGAGI. V shed 5 bases and J shed 4 bases, with 9 bases lying between them. The CDR3 spans 12 residues. The CDR3: CASSRFGYEQYF. Here the CDR3 DNA reads TGTGCCAGCAGTCGATTCGGGTACGAGCAGTACTTC.

This clone was counted a single time. The rearrangement uses TRBV4-3 and TRBJ2-7; the match to TRBD2 covers 11 bases. The CDR3 is made up of 16 amino acids. Germline V CDR1 and CDR2: LGHNA, YSLEER. J lost 6 bases, V lost 0 bases, and 7 bases had no gene match. The CDR3 sequence is CASSQDFASGRLEQYF. The CDR3 nucleotides are TGCGCCAGCAGCCAAGATTTCGCTAGCGGGAGGCTCGAGCAGTACTTC.

The chain employs TRBV6-5 and TRBJ1-2; D is ambiguous. V was shortened by 9 bases and J by 11 bases, with 10 bases between the two germline ends. The CDR3 is made up of 9 amino acids. Germline values: CDR1 MNHEY, CDR2 SVGAGI. CDR3 DNA sequence: TGTGCCAGGGCCCCGGGTTACACCTTC. Residues: CARAPGYTF.

This clone was seen only once. V is TRBV6-5 and J is TRBJ2-5; tentative D call: TRBD1 (7 bases). V gave up 6 bases and J gave up 5 bases, with 19 bases separating them. CDR1 is MNHEY and CDR2 is SVGAGI in the germline V gene. The CDR3 has 15 residues. CDR3 sequence: CASRGSGGYGETQYF. The CDR3 nucleotides read TGTGCCAGCAGGGGCTCAGGGGGGTACGGCGAGACCCAGTACTTC.

The chain joins TRBV5-1 to TRBJ2-3; a weak D match, TRBD2 (6 bases). V gave up 0 bases and J gave up 1 base, with 12 bases separating them. Germline V lookup: CDR1 SGHRS, CDR2 YFSETQ. The CDR3 extends over 16 amino acids. CDR3 nucleotides: TGCGCCAGCAGCTTGGTAGGCGGGATAGGCACAGATACGCAGTATTTT. Its protein product is CASSLVGGIGTDTQYF.

The rearrangement joins TRBV6-5 to TRBJ1-1, with D maybe TRBD1 (6 bases). Germline CDR1 MNHEY, CDR2 SVGAGI. V lost 7 bases and J lost 4, with 19 bases in between. CDR3 size: 15 residues. In DNA, the CDR3 is TGTGCCAGCAACTCAAGGAGGGGGGGAGGCACTGAAGCTTTCTTT. Amino acid sequence: CASNSRRGGGTEAFF.

The CDR3 region is CASSLNSGGEQYF. CDR3 in DNA: TGTGCCAGCAGCTTAAATTCGGGGGGCGAGCAGTACTTC. V gene TRBV7-3 combines with J gene TRBJ2-7; 7 nucleotides match TRBD2. Germline assignment: CDR1 SGHTA and CDR2 FQGTGA. The V and J ends lost 1 base and 6 bases, in that order; junction bases with no gene match: 3. This CDR3 region has 13 residues.

The gene calls are TRBV4-1 and TRBJ2-2, with 7 bases that match TRBD1. Germline V gene sequence: CDR1 MGHRA, CDR2 YSYEKL. Trimming at V came to 2 bases and at J to 2 bases, leaving 8 bases not matched to a gene. There are 17 residues in the CDR3. CDR3 DNA: TGCGCCAGCAGCCAAAGTCATGGGACAGCAAACACCGGGGAGCTGTTTTTT. Translation: CASSQSHGTANTGELFF.

The chain couples TRBV11-2 to TRBJ1-2; TRBD1 aligns across 7 bases. V was pared by 5 bases and J by 7 bases, with 4 bases of the junction left unmatched. CDR3 size: 12 residues. The germline gives CDR1 SGHAT, CDR2 FQNNGV. CDR3 amino acids: CASSGTGAGYTF. The CDR3 DNA reads TGTGCCAGCAGCGGCACAGGGGCTGGCTACACCTTC.

This chain uses TRBV10-2 with TRBJ2-5; D gene unclear. Trimming left V 3 bases short and J 3 bases short, with 8 bases between. The CDR3 length is 13 residues. Germline V lookup: CDR1 WSHSY, CDR2 SAAADI. CDR3 protein: CASSEARKETQYF. CDR3 bases: TGCGCCAGCAGTGAAGCCAGAAAAGAGACCCAGTACTTC.

This chain uses TRBV6-1 with TRBJ2-7, with D perhaps matching TRBD1 (8 bases). Trimming stripped 7 bases from V and 6 bases from J, with 16 bases between. The CDR3 is made up of 13 amino acids. Germline-derived CDR1 and CDR2 are MNHNS and SASEGT. Here the CDR3 reads CASKQGGEPEQYF. CDR3 bases: TGTGCCAGCAAACAGGGGGGGGAGCCCGAGCAGTACTTC.

The V and J genes are TRBV6-6 and TRBJ2-7; TRBD2 matches 7 bases. Unmatched junction bases numbered 4, after V lost 2 bases and J lost 12 bases. Germline assignment: CDR1 MNHNY and CDR2 SVGAGI (reference sequence). This CDR3 contains 11 residues. CDR3 nucleotides: TGTGCCAGCAGTTACGCGGGAGATATGTACTTC. This encodes CASSYAGDMYF.

The rearrangement joins TRBV5-1 to TRBJ1-2; D not certain. Deletions cut 3 bases from V and 5 bases from J, with 8 bases between. The CDR3 is 12 amino acids. The germline V gene encodes CDR1 SGHRS and CDR2 YFSETQ. CDR3 in DNA: TGCGCCAGCAGCTATGACGGTTATGGCTACACCTTC. It yields the protein CASSYDGYGYTF.

The chain uses TRBV7-9 and TRBJ2-7, with D tentatively TRBD2 (5 bases). Per the germline V gene, CDR1 is SEHNR and CDR2 is FQNEAQ (reference sequence). There are 15 residues in the CDR3. V dropped 0 bases and J dropped 1 base, with 10 bases sitting between them. The DNA for the CDR3 is TGTGCCAGCAGCTTAGCGGGGAGCGGATCCTACGAGCAGTACTTC. Its protein is CASSLAGSGSYEQYF.

The V gene is TRBV9, the J gene TRBJ1-2; a possible D gene is TRBD1 (6 bases). The CDR3 is 13 amino acids. V was pared by 3 bases and J by 8 bases, with 14 bases between. CDR1 is SGDLS, CDR2 YYNGEE, per germline. The chain's CDR3 is CASSADSLGGYTF. The CDR3 nucleotides are TGTGCCAGCAGCGCGGACAGCCTCGGCGGCTACACCTTC.

The chain employs TRBV6-6 and TRBJ1-4; 9 bases agree with TRBD1. CDR3 size: 15 residues. The trim removed 6 bases at V and 7 bases at J, leaving 9 bases unmatched. The V gene's germline CDR1 is MNHNY and CDR2 SVGAGI (reference sequence). This chain's CDR3 is CASSDRDRAVEKLFF. The CDR3 nucleotides are TGTGCCAGCAGCGACCGGGACAGGGCGGTTGAAAAACTGTTTTTT.

As regards this clone: Within the sample, other DNA sequences also encode this same CDR3. The chain links TRBV29-1 to TRBJ2-1, with 7 bases lining up with TRBD2. The CDR3 extends over 13 amino acids. From germline, CDR1 is SQVTM and CDR2 ANQGSEA. The V segment lost 4 bases and the J segment 2 bases; nucleotides outside the gene matches: 2. The CDR3 loop reads CSVGLAAYNEQFF. The CDR3 bases are TGCAGCGTTGGGCTAGCGGCCTACAATGAGCAGTTCTTC.

The V call is TRBV5-1, the J call TRBJ2-5; a possible D gene is TRBD1 (6 bases). The CDR3 has 13 amino acids. Between the trimmed V and J ends, which lost 7 bases and 4 bases, there was a span of 14 bases. CDR1 is SGHRS and CDR2 is YFSETQ in the germline V gene. As DNA, the CDR3 is TGCGCCAGCCTCCTCCAGGGGTCAGAGACCCAGTACTTC. Translated: CASLLQGSETQYF.

This sequence joins TRBV11-2 and TRBJ2-7; 12 bases fit TRBD2. Germline assignment: CDR1 SGHAT and CDR2 FQNNGV. CDR3 length: 16 amino acids. J gave up 5 bases and V 2 bases, and 7 bases lay outside the gene matches. CDR3 amino acids: CASSLWLAGGNNEQYF. The CDR3 DNA reads as TGTGCCAGCAGCTTATGGCTAGCGGGGGGGAATAACGAGCAGTACTTC.

This chain links TRBV5-1 with TRBJ2-7, with TRBD2 matching 10 bases. Losses at the gene ends were 3 bases for V and 3 bases for J; bases not matched to a gene: 9. Germline V gives CDR1 SGHRS, CDR2 YFSETQ. The CDR3 runs 16 residues. The CDR3 sequence: CASSSPSSGGNYEQYF. For the CDR3, the DNA is TGCGCCAGCAGCTCACCATCTAGCGGGGGTAACTACGAGCAGTACTTC.

The rearrangement joins TRBV14 to TRBJ2-2; TRBD2 might be the D (5 bases). The CDR3 loop spans 14 amino acids. The germline V and J ends were trimmed by 1 base and 5 bases, with 8 bases remaining between them. The germline gives CDR1 SGHDN, CDR2 FVKESK. CDR3 DNA sequence: TGTGCCAGCAGCCAAGGGCTAGCTACCGGGGAGCTGTTTTTT. It is translated as CASSQGLATGELFF.

The chain carries TRBV19 and TRBJ1-2, with D possibly being TRBD1 (6 bases). The V gene's germline CDR1 is LNHDA and CDR2 SQIVND (reference sequence). The V end was cut by 7 bases, the J end by 4 bases, with 19 bases between. This CDR3 comprises 15 residues. CDR3 sequence: CASTLSHRVVYGYTF. CDR3 coding DNA: TGTGCCAGTACCCTGTCTCACAGGGTAGTCTATGGCTACACCTTC. Full variable domain (outside the CDR3, taken from reference TRBV19 and TRBJ1-2): DGGITQSPKYLFRKEGQNVTLSCEQNLNHDAMYWYRQDPGQGLRLIYYSQIVNDFQKGDIAEGYSVSREKKESFPLTVTSAQKNPTAFYLCASTLSHRVVYGYTFGSGTRLTVV.

The rearrangement uses TRBV25-1 and TRBJ1-2; D possibly corresponds to TRBD1 (6 bases). This CDR3 spans 13 amino acids. The V and J ends lost 4 bases and 5 bases respectively, with 11 bases between them. From germline, CDR1 is MGHDK and CDR2 SYGVNS. This CDR3 reads CASSGETGYGYTF. DNA for the CDR3: TGTGCCAGCAGTGGGGAGACAGGATATGGCTACACCTTC.

The chain combines TRBV7-9 with TRBJ1-2; D possibly corresponds to TRBD1 (5 bases). V shed 5 bases and J shed 2 bases, with 9 bases lying between them. This CDR3 has 13 residues. Germline lookup yields CDR1 SEHNR and CDR2 FQNEAQ (reference sequence). The CDR3 DNA reads TGTGCCAGCAGCCCGGGACTGAACTATGGCTACACCTTC. It is translated as CASSPGLNYGYTF.

The rearrangement joins TRBV28 to TRBJ1-2, with 9 positions matching TRBD1. V lost 3 bases to trimming and J lost 3 bases; unmatched junction nucleotides: 8. CDR3 length equals 16 residues. The germline gives CDR1 MDHEN, CDR2 SYDVKM. This CDR3 is CASSLDRDREDYGYTF. The DNA for the CDR3 is TGTGCCAGCAGTTTGGACCGGGACAGGGAAGACTATGGCTACACCTTC.

The chain recombines TRBV11-2 with TRBJ2-7, with 9 bases lining up with TRBD2. The trim removed 5 bases at V and 3 bases at J, leaving 8 bases unmatched. The germline V gene has CDR1 SGHAT and CDR2 FQNNGV. The length of the CDR3 is 15 residues. The CDR3 sequence: CASSPRAGGYYEQYF. Written as DNA, the CDR3 is TGTGCCAGCAGCCCTCGGGCGGGAGGGTACTACGAGCAGTACTTC. Variable domain in full (rest from reference TRBV11-2 and TRBJ2-7): EAGVAQSPRYKIIEKRQSVAFWCNPISGHATLYWYQQILGQGPKLLIQFQNNGVVDDSQLPKDRFSAERLKGVDSTLKIQPAKLEDSAVYLCASSPRAGGYYEQYFGPGTRLTVT.

The rearrangement uses TRBV6-6 and TRBJ2-7, with D perhaps TRBD1 (5 bases). The CDR3 runs to 13 residues. Trimming shortened V by 7 bases and J by 5 bases, and 15 bases separated the two germline ends. CDR1 and CDR2 from the germline V gene are MNHNY and SVGAGI (reference sequence). CDR3 sequence: CASNRPQGHEQYF. CDR3 sequence (DNA): TGTGCCAGCAACAGACCCCAGGGCCACGAGCAGTACTTC.

The genes are TRBV7-9 and TRBJ2-6; 8 nucleotides agree with TRBD1. The CDR3 spans 17 residues. CDR1 is SEHNR and CDR2 is FQNEAQ in the germline V gene (reference sequence). Germline trimming cut 4 bases from V and 0 bases from J; bases unmatched to any gene: 5. The DNA for the CDR3 is TGTGCCAGCAGCTCGCGACAGGGGAACTCTGGGGCCAACGTCCTGACTTTC. Its translation is CASSSRQGNSGANVLTF.

Of note for this clone: Other DNA sequences of this sample code for an identical CDR3. The gene calls are TRBV30 and TRBJ2-5; D remains ambiguous. The CDR3 extends over 13 amino acids. V lost 0 bases, J lost 0 bases, and 5 bases lay in between. CDR1 is GTSNPN and CDR2 is SVGIG in the germline V gene (reference sequence). The CDR3 reads CAWSVGYQETQYF. The CDR3 DNA is TGTGCCTGGAGTGTAGGGTACCAAGAGACCCAGTACTTC.

V usage is TRBV6-1 and J usage is TRBJ1-1; no firm D call. This CDR3 region has 13 residues. Per germline, CDR1 MNHNS and CDR2 SASEGT. The V end lost 4 bases, the J end lost 0 bases, and 6 bases lay between the germline ends. The CDR3 DNA is TGTGCCAGCAGTGGACACATGAACACTGAAGCTTTCTTT. It codes for CASSGHMNTEAFF.

In this sample, this clone turned up once. The chain uses TRBV6-1 and TRBJ1-2, with D possibly matching TRBD1 (6 bases). Germline-derived CDR1 and CDR2 are MNHNS and SASEGT. This CDR3 has 14 amino acids. Deletions cut 6 bases from V and 5 bases from J, with 16 bases between. The CDR3 sequence is CASRETGFNYGYTF. DNA for the CDR3: TGTGCCAGCAGGGAAACAGGGTTTAATTATGGCTACACCTTC.

The genes are TRBV7-2 and TRBJ2-7, with 9 bases fitting TRBD1. Germline values: CDR1 SGHTA, CDR2 FQGNSA. The CDR3 extends over 14 amino acids. The ends lost 1 base at V and 4 bases at J; junction bases unmatched: 2. The CDR3 reads CASSLGTGEYEQYF. CDR3 bases: TGTGCCAGCAGCTTAGGGACAGGGGAGTACGAGCAGTACTTC.